The 24 T cell receptor beta chains below were found in one sample sequenced in a study of T cells in Graves' hyperthyroidism and ophthalmopathy. Amplified TCR beta CDR3 regions came from RNA transcripts. First-round RT-PCR targeting the TCR CDR3 was performed with the HTBI primer set. Via MiXCR, TCRdb re-called the multiplex PCR reads, giving one row per CDR3 protein. This sample has about 530,000 distinct CDR3 sequences; more than 15% occur once, and the top ten carry approximately 15%. The sequenced material came from blood. The receptors come from a woman between 18 and 29 years old with Graves' ophthalmopathy.

This clonotype turned up a few times. This chain connects TRBV6-5 to TRBJ1-2, with 7 bases aligning to TRBD1. The CDR3 extends over 14 amino acids. V was pared by 5 bases and J by 7 bases, with 10 bases of the junction left unmatched. Germline CDR1 and CDR2: MNHEY and SVGAGI. This CDR3 reads CASSILDREGGYTF. CDR3 nucleotides: TGTGCCAGCAGTATACTTGACAGGGAAGGTGGCTACACCTTC.

The chain recombines TRBV14 with TRBJ2-2; 10 bases are shared with TRBD2. Germline CDR1 is SGHDN and CDR2 is FVKESK. Trimming at V came to 1 base and at J to 5 bases, leaving 1 base not matched to a gene. The CDR3 is 15 amino acids. CDR3 nucleotide sequence: TGTGCCAGCAGCCAAGGACTAGCGGGTACCGGGGAGCTGTTTTTT. This gives the protein CASSQGLAGTGELFF.

This clonotype was recorded at least ten times. The chain combines TRBV5-1 with TRBJ1-1; D is uncertain. CDR1 SGHRS and CDR2 YFSETQ come from the germline V gene. This CDR3 has 14 amino acids. V lost 0 bases and J 6 bases, leaving 12 bases between the germline ends. The CDR3 sequence is CASSLGEGSAEAFF. The CDR3, as DNA: TGCGCCAGCAGCTTGGGTGAAGGGTCCGCTGAAGCTTTCTTT.

The V and J genes are TRBV5-5 and TRBJ1-4; D is uncertain. The germline V and J ends were trimmed by 0 bases and 4 bases, with 10 bases remaining between them. The germline V gene encodes CDR1 SGHKS and CDR2 YYEKEE (reference sequence). This CDR3 region has 15 residues. This CDR3 reads CASSLDRAGNEKLFF. The CDR3 DNA reads TGTGCCAGCAGCTTGGACCGGGCCGGTAATGAAAAACTGTTTTTT.

The sample holds a few counts of this clonotype. V and J are TRBV3-1 and TRBJ2-2, with TRBD2 matching over 12 bases. This CDR3 contains 16 residues. The germline CDR1 and CDR2 sequences are LGHDT and YNNKEL (reference sequence). Unmatched junction bases numbered 8, after V lost 7 bases and J lost 5 bases. CDR3 in DNA: TGTGCCAGCACCCTAGCGGGGGGGCCACGGACCGGGGAGCTGTTTTTT. It yields the protein CASTLAGGPRTGELFF.

This clonotype was counted between two and nine times. The chain uses TRBV28 and TRBJ1-1; TRBD1 aligns across 7 bases. Losses at the gene ends were 3 bases for V and 5 bases for J; bases not matched to a gene: 9. This CDR3 contains 15 residues. Looked up from germline, CDR1 is MDHEN and CDR2 is SYDVKM. CDR3 protein: CASSFNAGGTTEAFF. As DNA, the CDR3 is TGTGCCAGCAGTTTTAACGCAGGGGGGACGACTGAAGCTTTCTTT.

This clonotype occurred many times. This sequence joins TRBV6-2 or TRBV6-3 and TRBJ2-1, with D hard to call. Trimming pared 2 bases from V and 2 bases from J, leaving 19 bases between. Germline CDR1 is MNHEY and CDR2 is SVGEGT. The CDR3 is made up of 18 amino acids. The CDR3 region has the DNA TGTGCCAGCAGTTACCCCCTCCCGAGCGCGAACCCCTACAATGAGCAGTTCTTC. Translated: CASSYPLPSANPYNEQFF.

This clonotype was seen many times. The chain employs TRBV11-2 and TRBJ2-1; 12 nucleotides agree with TRBD2. The CDR3 contains 16 residues. The germline V gene has CDR1 SGHAT and CDR2 FQNNGV. V shed 4 bases, J shed 3 bases, and the junction held 4 bases outside the gene matches. The CDR3 spells CASSSAGLAGYNEQFF. In DNA, the CDR3 is TGTGCCAGCAGCTCCGCGGGACTAGCGGGCTACAATGAGCAGTTCTTC.

In its sample, this clonotype was seen many times. The V gene is TRBV20-1, the J gene TRBJ1-4; D gene ambiguous. Trimming left V 0 bases short and J 7 bases short, with 21 bases between. Germline values: CDR1 DFQATT, CDR2 SNEGSKA (reference sequence). This CDR3 is built from 17 residues. CDR3 sequence (DNA): TGCAGTGCTAGAGATGGGCTTTCCCCCAGGCCCGGTGAAAAACTGTTTTTT. Translated, it gives CSARDGLSPRPGEKLFF.

The rearrangement joins TRBV29-1 to TRBJ2-1; D remains unclear. V lost 3 bases, J lost 0 bases, and 6 bases lay in between. The germline gives CDR1 SQVTM, CDR2 ANQGSEA. The CDR3 contains 13 residues. CDR3 DNA sequence: TGCAGCGTTGATGCGAGCTCCTACAATGAGCAGTTCTTC. Translated, it gives CSVDASSYNEQFF.

This clonotype was found many times. The rearrangement joins TRBV20-1 to TRBJ2-1, with 9 bases fitting TRBD1. Losses at the gene ends were 2 bases for V and 8 bases for J; bases not matched to a gene: 4. The germline CDR1 and CDR2 sequences are DFQATT and SNEGSKA (reference sequence). CDR3 length equals 13 residues. CDR3 sequence reads: CSARRDRADEQFF. CDR3 DNA sequence: TGCAGTGCTAGAAGGGACAGGGCCGATGAGCAGTTCTTC.

This clonotype was observed at least ten times. This rearrangement joins TRBV2 to TRBJ2-3, with a tentative D call TRBD2 (6 bases). Germline loops: CDR1 SNHLY, CDR2 FYNNEI. The V end lost 6 bases, the J end lost 6 bases, and 16 bases lay between the germline ends. The CDR3 is 14 amino acids. The CDR3 here is CASRGASAPDTQYF. As DNA, the CDR3 is TGTGCCAGCAGGGGTGCTAGCGCACCCGATACGCAGTATTTT.

The table lists this clonotype with many counts. The gene calls are TRBV7-2 and TRBJ2-7, with D possibly being TRBD1 (6 bases). Germline assignment: CDR1 SGHTA and CDR2 FQGNSA. CDR3 length: 15 amino acids. V lost 5 bases and J 1 base, leaving 15 bases between the germline ends. CDR3 amino acids: CASSLIQGSSYEQYF. The CDR3 DNA is TGTGCCAGCAGCCTTATACAGGGATCTTCCTACGAGCAGTACTTC.

About this clonotype: This clone may be a read error of a much larger clone one base away. The CDR3 region is CASSVTGGNQPQHF. Written as DNA, the CDR3 is TGTGCCAGCAGTGTGACAGGAGGCAATCAGCCCCAGCATTTT. The chain links TRBV27 to TRBJ1-5; D perhaps matches TRBD1 (6 bases). The V end was cut by 5 bases, the J end by 2 bases, with 10 bases between. Germline CDR1 and CDR2: MNHEY and SMNVEV (reference sequence). This CDR3 contains 14 residues.

This rearrangement joins TRBV9 to TRBJ2-3, with 10 bases matching TRBD2. Germline V CDR1 and CDR2: SGDLS, YYNGEE. The CDR3 contains 15 residues. The trim removed 8 bases at V and 0 bases at J, leaving 6 bases unmatched. The CDR3 bases are TGTGCCAGTGGACTAGCGGCACTGAGCACAGATACGCAGTATTTT. Its protein product is CASGLAALSTDTQYF.

DNA for the CDR3: TGTGCCAGTAGAAACCCCGGGACAGCAAACACCGGGGAGCTGTTTTTT. Its translation: CASRNPGTANTGELFF. This chain uses TRBV19 with TRBJ2-2; 7 bases fit TRBD1. From germline, CDR1 is LNHDA and CDR2 SQIVND (reference sequence). The V and J ends lost 6 bases and 2 bases, in that order; junction bases with no gene match: 9. This CDR3 is built from 16 residues.

This clonotype showed up just a few times. The chain is built from TRBV28 and TRBJ2-2; D may match TRBD1 or TRBD2 (5 bases each). The CDR3 has 16 amino acids. Germline CDR1 and CDR2: MDHEN and SYDVKM. V was trimmed by 5 bases and J by 7 bases, leaving 20 bases between them. The CDR3 DNA sequence: TGTGCCAGCAGTCCCCCCGGGACGTTTGCGGACGGGGAGCTGTTTTTT. This encodes CASSPPGTFADGELFF. Drawing the rest from reference TRBV28 and TRBJ2-2, the complete variable domain is DVKVTQSSRYLVKRTGEKVFLECVQDMDHENMFWYRQDPGLGLRLIYFSYDVKMKEKGDIPEGYSVSREKKERFSLILESASTNQTSMYLCASSPPGTFADGELFFGEGSRLTVL.

This clonotype was counted at least ten times. The V and J genes are TRBV13 and TRBJ1-1, with TRBD1 as a possible D gene (5 bases). Germline V gives CDR1 PRHDT, CDR2 FYEKMQ (reference sequence). V was trimmed by 6 bases and J by 1 base, leaving 12 bases between them. The CDR3 is 14 amino acids. The CDR3 nucleotides are TGTGCCAGCAGGACCGGGCAGGGGAACACTGAAGCTTTCTTT. Protein sequence: CASRTGQGNTEAFF.

Only a few counts were recorded for this clonotype. This chain links TRBV9 with TRBJ1-1, with TRBD1 matching 8 bases. The CDR3 sequence is 17 residues long. Per the germline V gene, CDR1 is SGDLS and CDR2 is YYNGEE. J lost 0 bases, V lost 0 bases, and 7 bases had no gene match. The CDR3: CASSVGSTGGMNTEAFF. In nucleotides, the CDR3 is TGTGCCAGCAGCGTAGGGTCCACAGGGGGGATGAACACTGAAGCTTTCTTT.

This clonotype showed up just a few times. This may come from a read error, since a much larger clone is one base off. The genes are TRBV2 and TRBJ2-7; D may be TRBD2 (5 bases). CDR1 and CDR2 (germline): SNHLY, FYNNEI. The CDR3 totals 13 residues. CDR3 residues: CVSSEEASLEQYF. The CDR3 region has the DNA TGTGTCAGCAGTGAGGAGGCTAGCCTGGAGCAGTACTTC.

V and J are TRBV5-1 and TRBJ1-1, with TRBD1 matching over 9 bases. CDR3 length: 15 amino acids. Germline assignment: CDR1 SGHRS and CDR2 YFSETQ. The ends lost 4 bases at V and 2 bases at J; junction bases unmatched: 6. The CDR3 loop is CASSPGQGFNTEAFF. DNA for the CDR3: TGCGCCAGCAGCCCGGGACAGGGATTCAACACTGAAGCTTTCTTT.

Comments on this clonotype: A read error may explain this, as a much larger clone is one base away. V gene TRBV5-1 combines with J gene TRBJ2-7; D perhaps matches TRBD2 (6 bases). The end of the DNA is better explained by TRBJ2-1, so the J call may be wrong. The CDR3 contains 16 residues. Germline values: CDR1 SGHRS, CDR2 YFSETQ. CDR3 sequence: CASSALGAGGTYEQFF. The CDR3 coding sequence is TGCGCCAGCAGCGCACTGGGAGCGGGCGGAACCTACGAGCAGTTCTTC.

A few counts support this clonotype. V and J are TRBV20-1 and TRBJ2-3, with 9 bases matching TRBD2. The junction had 2 bases not matched to a gene; V was cut back by 2 bases and J by 2 bases. The CDR3 loop spans 14 amino acids. CDR1 is DFQATT, CDR2 SNEGSKA, per germline (reference sequence). CDR3: CSARLAGITDTQYF. CDR3 bases: TGCAGTGCTAGACTAGCGGGGATCACAGATACGCAGTATTTT.

The V gene is TRBV12-3 or TRBV12-4, the J gene TRBJ2-7; 13 bases fit TRBD2. The ends lost 5 bases at V and 5 bases at J; junction bases unmatched: 6. CDR3 length: 15 residues. Here the CDR3 reads CASSPGLAGWDEQYF. The CDR3 region has the DNA TGTGCCAGCAGTCCGGGACTAGCGGGATGGGACGAGCAGTACTTC.